These 29 T cell receptor beta chains share one sample of origin, sequenced in a study of T cell repertoires in cytomegalovirus infection. TCRdb re-derived calls from the reads in MiXCR, one entry per CDR3 protein. The data hold around 710,000 distinct CDR3 sequences, with under 35% observed a single time. These receptors lack a known antigen. Material: cultured CD8+ T cells from PBMCs, obtained from culture after CMV antigen stimulation. Receptor source: a human donor in good health (CMV status not recorded). Some clones in this sample may be carry-over from other donors' samples.

This clonotype was counted between two and nine times. The V and J genes are TRBV6-5 and TRBJ1-2, with no clear D. Trimming left V 3 bases short and J 3 bases short, with 14 bases between. The CDR3 contains 15 residues. Germline assignment: CDR1 MNHEY and CDR2 SVGAGI. The CDR3 DNA is TGTGCCAGCAGTTATGAATTAGACGTCGACTATGGCTACACCTTC. This codes for CASSYELDVDYGYTF.

The chain uses TRBV20-1 and TRBJ2-1, with TRBD2 matching 9 bases. V trimming: 3 bases; J trimming: 8 bases; junction bases outside the gene matches: 5. This CDR3 has 13 residues. The germline V gene encodes CDR1 DFQATT and CDR2 SNEGSKA (reference sequence). Here the CDR3 reads CSARGLAFYEQFF. The DNA for the CDR3 is TGCAGTGCTAGGGGACTAGCATTCTATGAGCAGTTCTTC.

The V gene is TRBV6-5, the J gene TRBJ1-1, with a tentative D call TRBD1 (5 bases). This CDR3 comprises 11 residues. V dropped 7 bases and J dropped 13 bases, with 16 bases sitting between them. Germline CDR1 MNHEY, CDR2 SVGAGI. The CDR3 is CASKAAGVGFF. CDR3 DNA: TGTGCCAGCAAAGCAGCGGGGGTCGGTTTCTTT.

This chain joins TRBV2 and TRBJ1-6; TRBD1 might be the D (6 bases). The germline V gene encodes CDR1 SNHLY and CDR2 FYNNEI. This CDR3 is built from 17 residues. With 3 bases removed from V and 7 bases from J, the gap between germline ends came to 19 bases. In nucleotides, the CDR3 is TGTGCCAGCAGTGATCCCTCGGACACAGGGTTAAATTCACCCCTCCACTTT. Protein sequence: CASSDPSDTGLNSPLHF.

This clonotype was seen more than once but under ten times. CDR3 DNA sequence: TGCGCCAGCAGCCAAGGTACCGGGACATCTCATGAAGCTTTCTTT. It translates to CASSQGTGTSHEAFF. The chain links TRBV4-1 to TRBJ1-1; possibly TRBD1 for D (6 bases). V gave up 1 base and J gave up 7 bases, with 16 bases separating them. CDR1 is MGHRA, CDR2 YSYEKL, per germline. The CDR3 length is 15 residues.

The gene calls are TRBV6-5 and TRBJ2-3; D remains ambiguous. Trimming removed 4 bases from V and 0 bases from J, with 11 bases in between. Germline CDR1 and CDR2: MNHEY and SVGAGI. The CDR3 length is 15 residues. Here the CDR3 DNA reads TGTGCCAGCAGTTCTCCGACTGGTAGCACAGATACGCAGTATTTT. Protein: CASSSPTGSTDTQYF.

The V gene is TRBV6-8, the J gene TRBJ2-7; D possibly corresponds to TRBD1 (6 bases). Trimming removed 5 bases from V and 7 bases from J, with 15 bases in between. CDR1 is MNHGY, CDR2 SAAAGT, per germline. The CDR3 consists of 13 residues. CDR3 loop: CASSDFTGLEQYV. CDR3 nucleotide sequence: TGTGCCAGCAGTGACTTTACAGGGTTGGAGCAGTACGTC.

The CDR3 reads CASTENTLSYNEQFF. CDR3 DNA: TGTGCCAGCACGGAGAATACCCTCTCCTACAATGAGCAGTTCTTC. This chain links TRBV6-1 with TRBJ2-1; D is unresolved. This CDR3 has 15 residues. Between the trimmed V and J ends, which lost 7 bases and 0 bases, there was a span of 13 bases. The germline V gene has CDR1 MNHNS and CDR2 SASEGT.

This chain uses TRBV10-3 with TRBJ1-2, with D possibly matching TRBD1 (6 bases). The CDR3 has 15 residues. Trimming pared 2 bases from V and 10 bases from J, leaving 20 bases between. The germline V gene has CDR1 ENHRY and CDR2 SYGVKD. CDR3: CAISEPRGTSSNYTF. Here the CDR3 DNA reads TGTGCCATCAGTGAGCCCCGGGGGACATCTTCCAACTACACCTTC.

The J gene is TRBJ2-4, the V gene TRBV20-1, with D uncertain. Germline CDR1 is DFQATT and CDR2 is SNEGSKA (reference sequence). Trimming took off 1 base at V and 5 bases at J, with 9 bases between the two ends. CDR3 length: 13 residues. Here the CDR3 DNA reads TGCAGTGCTAGAGTGCCATGGGAAAACATTCAGTACTTC. It encodes CSARVPWENIQYF.

This chain uses TRBV7-6 with TRBJ2-7, with D perhaps matching TRBD1 (6 bases). The ends were cut back, 4 bases at V and 7 bases at J, with 14 bases in the middle. This CDR3 region has 13 residues. The germline gives CDR1 SGHVS, CDR2 FNYEAQ. CDR3 sequence: CASSSQGAGEQYF. The CDR3 DNA is TGTGCCAGCAGCTCACAGGGTGCAGGGGAGCAGTACTTC.

This clonotype was counted only a few times. This chain joins TRBV6-2 or TRBV6-3 and TRBJ2-7; perhaps TRBD2 as D (5 bases). V was clipped by 5 bases and J by 2 bases, with 13 bases between them. Germline loops: CDR1 MNHEY, CDR2 SVGEGT. CDR3 length: 14 residues. The CDR3 sequence: CASSPLTGTYEQYV. The CDR3 nucleotides read TGTGCCAGCAGTCCCCTGACGGGAACCTACGAGCAGTACGTC.

The chain recombines TRBV15 with TRBJ1-2; D uncertain. CDR1 and CDR2 (germline): LNHNV, YYDKDF (reference sequence). V was shortened by 5 bases and J by 6 bases, with 7 bases between the two germline ends. The CDR3 totals 11 residues. Written as DNA, the CDR3 is TGTGCCACCAGCGGAGCGGATGGCTACACCTTC. Protein product: CATSGADGYTF.

Ten or more counts support this clonotype. V and J are TRBV6-2 or TRBV6-3 and TRBJ2-5, with D possibly being TRBD1 or TRBD2 (5 bases each). Between the trimmed V and J ends, which lost 5 bases and 0 bases, there was a span of 10 bases. Germline loops: CDR1 MNHEY, CDR2 SVGEGT. The CDR3 is 14 residues long. The CDR3 sequence is CASSNRDDQETQYF. In DNA, the CDR3 is TGTGCCAGCAGTAACCGGGACGACCAAGAGACCCAGTACTTC.

This sequence joins TRBV27 and TRBJ2-7, with D perhaps matching TRBD1 (6 bases). The V end lost 5 bases, the J end lost 1 base, and 12 bases lay between the germline ends. The CDR3 sequence is 14 residues long. Germline V gene sequence: CDR1 MNHEY, CDR2 SMNVEV (reference sequence). CDR3 amino acids: CASSQGRTSYEQYF. CDR3 DNA: TGTGCCAGCAGTCAGGGGCGAACTTCCTACGAGCAGTACTTC.

The rearrangement uses TRBV7-9 and TRBJ2-3; TRBD2 matches 10 bases. V was clipped by 5 bases and J by 1 base; unmatched bases: 6. Germline CDR1 SEHNR, CDR2 FQNEAQ (reference sequence). This CDR3 contains 16 residues. CDR3 protein: CASSGTTSGGTDTQYF. The CDR3 DNA follows: TGTGCCAGCAGCGGCACTACTAGCGGGGGCACAGATACGCAGTATTTT.

This clonotype was detected a few times. This rearrangement joins TRBV5-1 to TRBJ2-2; 12 bases match TRBD1. Trimming cost V 5 bases and J 4 bases; bases outside gene matches: 9. Germline CDR1 SGHRS, CDR2 YFSETQ. This CDR3 spans 17 amino acids. CDR3 DNA: TGCGCCAGCAGACACGGGACAGGGGGCTGGAGCACCGGGGAGCTGTTTTTT. Its translation is CASRHGTGGWSTGELFF.

The genes are TRBV20-1 and TRBJ1-1; 10 positions match TRBD1. V lost 0 bases, J lost 4 bases, and 5 bases stayed unmatched. Germline-derived CDR1 and CDR2 are DFQATT and SNEGSKA (reference sequence). The length of the CDR3 is 15 residues. In DNA, the CDR3 is TGCAGTGCTAGAGATCGGGACAGGGGTGGCACTGAAGCTTTCTTT. Encoded protein: CSARDRDRGGTEAFF.

This clonotype was counted ten times or more. The chain couples TRBV7-6 to TRBJ2-3, with 7 bases aligning to TRBD2. The CDR3 extends over 14 amino acids. Germline CDR1 is SGHVS and CDR2 is FNYEAQ. V shed 2 bases, J shed 10 bases, and the junction held 9 bases outside the gene matches. The DNA of the CDR3 is TGTGCCAGCAGCTTACCAGTAGGACTAGAAGCGCAGTATTTT. Translation gives CASSLPVGLEAQYF.

This chain connects TRBV15 to TRBJ1-1; D might be TRBD1 (6 bases). The CDR3 sequence is 17 residues long. In germline, CDR1 is LNHNV, CDR2 YYDKDF (reference sequence). Trimming shortened V by 4 bases and J by 1 base, and 19 bases separated the two germline ends. Here the CDR3 DNA reads TGTGCCACCAGCAAGTGGGGGGGGCAAACCAAGAACACTGAAGCTTTCTTT. This translates into CATSKWGGQTKNTEAFF.

The rearrangement uses TRBV5-5 and TRBJ2-7; D is ambiguous. Deletions cut 0 bases from V and 3 bases from J, with 10 bases between. This CDR3 region has 14 residues. CDR1 is SGHKS and CDR2 is YYEKEE in the germline V gene (reference sequence). The CDR3 loop reads CASSLGAEHYEQYF. CDR3 bases: TGTGCCAGCAGCTTGGGGGCAGAGCACTACGAGCAGTACTTC.

CDR3 protein: CASSPRQGAGGYTF. Written as DNA, the CDR3 is TGCGCCAGCAGCCCGCGTCAGGGTGCGGGGGGCTACACCTTC. The V and J genes are TRBV4-3 and TRBJ1-2, with TRBD1 as a possible D gene (5 bases). The germline CDR1 and CDR2 sequences are LGHNA and YSLEER. Trimming left V 4 bases short and J 8 bases short, with 17 bases between. The CDR3 spans 14 residues.

This clonotype was picked up a small number of times. V gene TRBV12-3 or TRBV12-4 combines with J gene TRBJ2-1; D may be TRBD1 or TRBD2 (5 bases each). This CDR3 is 11 amino acids long. Trimming removed 8 bases at V and 7 bases at J, with 9 bases between. The CDR3 DNA is TGTGCCAGCGGGGGTCCAAATGAGCAGTTCTTC. Amino acids: CASGGPNEQFF.

The V and J genes are TRBV12-3 or TRBV12-4 and TRBJ1-3, with 7 nucleotides matching TRBD1. The J segment lost 0 bases and the V segment lost 6 bases, leaving 5 bases of the junction unmatched. The CDR3 spans 15 residues. The CDR3 DNA reads as TGTGCCAGCAGCCCTGGGACAGACTCTGGAAACACCATATATTTT. Amino acid sequence: CASSPGTDSGNTIYF.

The V and J genes are TRBV6-2 or TRBV6-3 and TRBJ2-1; 9 bases are a match to TRBD1. Looked up from germline, CDR1 is MNHEY and CDR2 is SVGEGT. CDR3 length: 16 residues. V trimming: 4 bases; J trimming: 6 bases; junction bases outside the gene matches: 10. The CDR3 loop reads CASSFPGQGGLNEQFF. CDR3 nucleotides: TGTGCCAGCAGTTTTCCGGGACAGGGTGGCCTCAATGAGCAGTTCTTC.

This clonotype was detected ten times or more. The gene calls are TRBV7-8 and TRBJ2-2; TRBD1 aligns across 7 bases. The CDR3 runs 13 residues. In germline, CDR1 is SGHVS, CDR2 FQNEAQ. The junction had 1 base not matched to a gene; V was cut back by 2 bases and J by 7 bases. In nucleotides, the CDR3 is TGTGCCAGCAGCTTACGACAGGGCGGGGAGCTGTTTTTT. Amino acids: CASSLRQGGELFF.

Concerning this clonotype: A much larger clone differs by one base, so this may be a read error. Here the CDR3 omits its conserved ending phenylalanine or tryptophan, so a read error is the likely source. The chain uses TRBV28 and TRBJ1-4; D remains unclear. The germline V gene encodes CDR1 MDHEN and CDR2 SYDVKM. The CDR3 extends over 13 amino acids. V dropped 8 bases and J dropped 4 bases, with 11 bases sitting between them. DNA for the CDR3: TGTGCCAGCCTCGGGAGGGATAATGAAAAACTGTTTTTA. The encoded protein is CASLGRDNEKLFL.

Many counts were recorded for this clonotype. This chain connects TRBV6-1 to TRBJ2-2; 9 positions agree with TRBD2. Germline CDR1 MNHNS, CDR2 SASEGT. V was pared by 7 bases and J by 4 bases, with 7 bases of the junction left unmatched. The CDR3 runs 15 residues. This chain's CDR3 is CASTQAGGPTGELFF. CDR3 sequence (DNA): TGTGCCAGCACCCAAGCGGGGGGACCCACCGGGGAGCTGTTTTTT.

The V call is TRBV7-6, the J call TRBJ2-3; 8 bases align to TRBD1. Germline V gives CDR1 SGHVS, CDR2 FNYEAQ. This CDR3 has 15 residues. Losses at the gene ends were 3 bases for V and 2 bases for J; bases not matched to a gene: 4. The CDR3 spells CASSLTGAPTDTQYF. The CDR3 nucleotides are TGTGCCAGCAGCTTGACAGGGGCACCCACAGATACGCAGTATTTT.